The rows below give T cell receptor beta chains drawn from one sample of a study of blood T cell repertoires in COVID-19. Generated by immunoSEQ multiplex PCR, the TCRdb table keeps only in-frame clones and is missing some. The data show approximately 190,000 clones, approximately 90% seen once. Sequencing input: PBMCs or T cells enriched from blood (not recorded which). Every receptor here comes from a woman between 40 and 50 years old in a cohort exposed to, infected with or recovered from COVID-19 (not recorded which). Each CDR3 is given with its conserved first and last residue. A D gene is named only where the DNA matches it firmly. Clone size is stated in some rows and not others, as once, few, many or a class when expanded.

V: TRBV5-1
J: TRBJ2-1
size: .
D: TRBD2
DNA: TGCGCCAGCAGTTTCAAGCGGGGGGCTATCTACAATGAGCAGTTCTTC
CDR3: CASSFKRGAIYNEQFF

V: TRBV9
J: TRBJ1-1
size: .
D: .
DNA: TGTGCCAGCAGCCCCGGCGGGGCGAACACTGAAGCTTTCTTT
CDR3: CASSPGGANTEAFF

V: TRBV6-5
J: TRBJ2-7
size: .
D: TRBD1
DNA: TGTGCCGCACAGGACAGGGAACCGTCCGACGAGCAGTACTTC
CDR3: CAAQDREPSDEQYF

V: TRBV7-2
J: TRBJ1-6
size: once
D: .
DNA: TGTGCCAGCAGCTTTATAAGAGACAGGCCCGATTATAATTCACCCCTCCACTTT
CDR3: CASSFIRDRPDYNSPLHF

V: TRBV4-1
J: TRBJ1-3
size: few
D: .
DNA: TGCGCCAGCAGCCAAGACGGGACTTTACGGGGAAACACCATATATTTT
CDR3: CASSQDGTLRGNTIYF

V: TRBV7-2
J: TRBJ2-7
size: .
D: .
DNA: TGTGCCAGCAGCTTAGGGGCGAACTCCTACGAGCAGTACTTC
CDR3: CASSLGANSYEQYF

V: TRBV7-9
J: TRBJ1-3
size: once
D: TRBD1
DNA: TGTGCCAGCCAGGGACAGGGGGTGTCCGGAAACACCATATATTTT
CDR3: CASQGQGVSGNTIYF

V: TRBV25-1
J: TRBJ2-3
size: many
D: TRBD2
DNA: TGTGCCAGCAGCGATGGGAGGGGAGAGACAGATACGCAGTATTTT
CDR3: CASSDGRGETDTQYF

V: TRBV19
J: TRBJ2-3
size: .
D: .
DNA: TGTGCCAGTAGTCTTTCGCGAGACACAGATACGCAGTATTTT
CDR3: CASSLSRDTDTQYF

V: TRBV4-1
J: TRBJ2-7
size: .
D: .
DNA: TGCGCCAGCAGCCAAGGGGACAACTCCTACGAGCAGTACTTC
CDR3: CASSQGDNSYEQYF

V: TRBV5-5
J: TRBJ1-3
size: .
D: .
DNA: TGTGCCAGCAGCTTGGAGCGAGCAGTCTCTGGAAACACCATATATTTT
CDR3: CASSLERAVSGNTIYF

V: TRBV5-4
J: TRBJ2-2
size: .
D: TRBD2
DNA: TGTGCCAGCAGCTGGAACCTAGGGGCGGGAGGAAGGACCGGGGAGCTGTTTTTT
CDR3: CASSWNLGAGGRTGELFF

V: TRBV5-1
J: TRBJ2-7
size: .
D: .
DNA: TGCGCCAGCAGCTCCCTTATGGGGGCTCCCTCCGACGAGCAGTACTTC
CDR3: CASSSLMGAPSDEQYF

V: TRBV4-1
J: TRBJ1-4
size: few
D: .
DNA: TGCGCCAGCAGCCGATTGGACAGAGTTGATGAAAAACTGTTTTTT
CDR3: CASSRLDRVDEKLFF

V: TRBV19
J: TRBJ2-5
size: .
D: TRBD1
DNA: TGTGCCAGTAGTACAGACAGGGAAGAGACCCAGTACTTC
CDR3: CASSTDREETQYF

V: TRBV6-5
J: TRBJ1-1
size: .
D: .
DNA: TGTGCCTCCGGTGTGGGGGGGACTGAAGCTTTCTTT
CDR3: CASGVGGTEAFF

V: TRBV5-4
J: TRBJ1-2
size: .
D: TRBD1
DNA: TGTGCCAGCAGCATACCAAGGACAGGGACCCTTAACTATGGCTACACCTTC
CDR3: CASSIPRTGTLNYGYTF